The rows below give T cell receptor beta chains drawn from one sample of a study of Ad26.COV2.S vaccination and SARS-CoV-2 variants. Using immunoSEQ multiplex PCR, the repertoire was profiled, and TCRdb retains in-frame clones only, with some absent. Of 380,000 or so clones in the sample, about 83% are singletons; the top ten hold approximately 7.8%. This material consisted of peripheral blood, taken in a trial of Ad26.COV2.S vaccine versus placebo. Every receptor here comes from a person aged 18-65 years who received the Ad26.COV2.S COVID-19 vaccine or a placebo. Both conserved end residues are part of each CDR3. The D gene is left open where the match is weak. Clone size is given for some rows only: seen once, a few or many times, or a class if the clone is expanded.

j_call,clone_size,v_call,d_call,cdr3_aa,cdr3_nt
TRBJ2-3,.,TRBV9,TRBD2,CASSVGLAGGYTQYF,TGTGCCAGCAGCGTAGGCCTAGCGGGAGGGTATACGCAGTATTTT
TRBJ2-3,.,TRBV14,TRBD2,CASSWTSWSDTQYF,TGTGCCAGCAGTTGGACTAGTTGGTCAGATACGCAGTATTTT
TRBJ2-7,.,TRBV7-3,TRBD2,CASSPTSAGYEQYF,TGTGCCAGCAGCCCGACTAGCGCCGGCTACGAGCAGTACTTC
TRBJ1-1,.,TRBV18,.,CASSPMAATMNTEAFF,TGTGCCAGCTCACCAATGGCAGCAACCATGAACACTGAAGCTTTCTTT
TRBJ2-1,few,TRBV11-2,.,CASSLGRGLDEQFF,TGTGCCAGCAGCTTAGGGAGGGGCCTCGATGAGCAGTTCTTC
TRBJ1-1,.,TRBV18,.,CASSPPSGRVNTEAFF,TGTGCCAGCTCACCACCTAGTGGGAGGGTTAACACTGAAGCTTTCTTT
TRBJ2-7,.,TRBV9,TRBD1,CASSVGDGDRYEQYF,TGTGCCAGCAGCGTAGGAGATGGGGACAGATACGAGCAGTACTTC
TRBJ2-1,.,TRBV21-1,.,CASGLAGGNYNEQFF,TGTGCCAGCGGGCTAGCGGGAGGGAACTACAATGAGCAGTTCTTC
TRBJ2-1,.,TRBV4-1,.,CASSQVGGNGNNEQFF,TGCGCCAGCAGCCAAGTCGGGGGAAATGGAAACAATGAGCAGTTCTTC
TRBJ2-7,.,TRBV4-2,.,CASSFRDTDTYEQYF,TGTGCCAGCAGCTTCCGGGACACGGATACCTACGAGCAGTACTTC
TRBJ2-5,once,TRBV12-5,.,CASGLVYSEGTQYF,TGTGCTAGTGGTTTGGTATACTCGGAGGGGACCCAGTACTTC
TRBJ2-7,.,TRBV5-5,.,CASSLWTPNEQYF,TGTGCCAGCAGCTTGTGGACACCCAACGAGCAGTACTTC
TRBJ2-7,.,TRBV19,TRBD1,CASSKTGNTYEQYF,TGTGCCAGTAGTAAGACAGGGAATACCTACGAGCAGTACTTC
TRBJ1-5,.,TRBV19,.,CASSPTLYNAQHF,TGTGCCAGTAGCCCAACCCTTTATAATGCCCAGCATTTT
TRBJ1-1,.,TRBV7-9,.,CASAQWTEAFF,TGTGCCAGCGCGCAGTGGACTGAAGCTTTCTTT
TRBJ2-2,.,TRBV7-2,.,CASSSGGTTNTGELFF,TGTGCCAGCAGTTCGGGCGGGACAACGAACACCGGGGAGCTGTTTTTT
TRBJ2-3,.,TRBV4-3,TRBD2,CASSQDGTSGDTQYF,TGCGCCAGCAGCCAAGACGGGACTAGCGGAGATACGCAGTATTTT
TRBJ1-3,.,TRBV5-6,.,CASSLGRAGNTIYF,TGTGCCAGCAGCCTTGGCAGGGCTGGAAACACCATATATTTT
TRBJ2-1,.,TRBV30,TRBD2,CAWTPPGTSGTEQFF,TGTGCCTGGACCCCTCCAGGGACTAGCGGGACTGAGCAGTTCTTC
TRBJ1-1,.,TRBV2,TRBD1,CASSDEGAGEAFF,TGTGCCAGCAGTGATGAGGGGGCGGGTGAAGCTTTCTTT
TRBJ1-5,.,TRBV5-1,.,CASSLGEEQPQHF,TGCGCCAGCAGCTTGGGGGAAGAGCAGCCCCAGCATTTT
TRBJ1-1,.,TRBV6-4,.,CASSVSLNTEAFF,TGTGCCAGCAGTGTCTCACTGAACACTGAAGCTTTCTTT
TRBJ2-5,.,TRBV7-2,.,CASSHSRGEETQYF,TGTGCCAGCAGCCACTCGCGGGGAGAGGAGACCCAGTACTTC
TRBJ1-1,.,TRBV5-6,.,CASSLDIIPMLNTEAFF,TGTGCCAGCAGCCTGGACATTATACCCATGTTGAACACTGAAGCTTTCTTT
TRBJ2-7,.,TRBV9,TRBD1,CASSPRDSLYEQYF,TGTGCCAGCAGCCCCCGGGACAGCCTCTACGAGCAGTACTTC
TRBJ1-5,.,TRBV6-2/TRBV6-3,.,CASSLTPHNQPQHF,TGTGCCAGCAGCTTAACACCGCACAATCAGCCCCAGCATTTT
TRBJ2-5,.,TRBV27,.,CASTPWGAETQYF,TGTGCCAGCACCCCCTGGGGGGCGGAGACCCAGTACTTC
TRBJ2-2,.,TRBV7-7,TRBD1,CASSLGQGGTGELFF,TGTGCCAGCAGCCTAGGACAGGGGGGCACCGGGGAGCTGTTTTTT
TRBJ2-1,few,TRBV4-1,TRBD2,CASSWLAGAGNEQFF,TGCGCCAGCAGCTGGCTAGCGGGAGCTGGGAATGAGCAGTTCTTC
TRBJ2-1,.,TRBV27,.,CASSRTFSSYNEQFF,TGTGCCAGCAGTCGAACATTCAGCTCCTACAATGAGCAGTTCTTC
TRBJ2-7,.,TRBV7-9,TRBD2,CASSYLTLAPGVEQYF,TGTGCCAGCAGCTATCTGACACTAGCGCCTGGGGTCGAGCAGTACTTC
TRBJ1-1,.,TRBV6-5,.,CASSFNQGGTEAFF,TGTGCCAGCAGCTTTAACCAGGGTGGCACTGAAGCTTTCTTT
TRBJ2-1,.,TRBV18,TRBD2,CASSHGFAGGPSFWNEQFF,TGTGCCAGCTCACACGGGTTCGCGGGGGGGCCATCCTTTTGGAATGAGCAGTTCTTC
TRBJ2-1,.,TRBV19,.,CASKQERSYNEQFF,TGTGCCAGTAAACAGGAACGCTCCTACAATGAGCAGTTCTTC